This T cell receptor (beta chain) was sequenced for a study of blood T cells in healthy people across ages. Next came a second PCR, run for roughly 7 to 12 cycles, which used a sample-barcoded 5' primer along with a J-beta primer mix. Each cDNA molecule received a tag from a template-switch adaptor that had 12 random nucleotides. One entry per CDR3 protein results from TCRdb running MiXCR on the 5' RACE reads. The table shows 650,000 to 1,000,000 distinct CDR3 sequences, with roughly 34% occurring only once. Study-level findings and limits: Age brought a roughly linear fall in TCR beta diversity measured per million T cells. When set beside aged donors, long-lived donors presented more naive CD4+ cells and higher diversity. Diversity was estimated from one million T cells, and these estimates were considered underestimates.

Ten or more counts support this clonotype. The antigen remains undetermined. CDR1 is SGHTA and CDR2 is FQGTGA in the germline V gene. The CDR3 is 11 residues long. V shed 7 bases and J shed 5 bases, with 8 bases lying between them. The sequencing input was blood. The clonotype originates from a man between 18 and 35 years old in good health. This chain connects TRBV7-3 to TRBJ1-2; no reliable D call. CDR3 amino acids: CASTQGYGYTF. The CDR3 nucleotides are TGTGCCAGCACCCAAGGGTATGGCTACACCTTC.